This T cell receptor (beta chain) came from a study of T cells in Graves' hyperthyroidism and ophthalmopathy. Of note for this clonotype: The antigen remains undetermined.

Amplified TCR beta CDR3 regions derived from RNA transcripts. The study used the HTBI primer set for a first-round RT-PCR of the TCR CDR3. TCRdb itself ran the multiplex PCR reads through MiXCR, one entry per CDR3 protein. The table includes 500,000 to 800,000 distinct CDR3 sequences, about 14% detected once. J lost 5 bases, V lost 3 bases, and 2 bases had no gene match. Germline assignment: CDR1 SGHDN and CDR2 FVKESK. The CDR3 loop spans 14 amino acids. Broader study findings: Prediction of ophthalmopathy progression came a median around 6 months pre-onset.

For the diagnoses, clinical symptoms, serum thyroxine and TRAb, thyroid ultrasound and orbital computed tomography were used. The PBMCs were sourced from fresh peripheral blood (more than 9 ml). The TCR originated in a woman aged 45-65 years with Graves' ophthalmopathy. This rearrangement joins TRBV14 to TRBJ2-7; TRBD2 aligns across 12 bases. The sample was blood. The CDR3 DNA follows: TGTGCCAGCAGCCACCCTAGCGGGAGGGACGAGCAGTACTTC. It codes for CASSHPSGRDEQYF.